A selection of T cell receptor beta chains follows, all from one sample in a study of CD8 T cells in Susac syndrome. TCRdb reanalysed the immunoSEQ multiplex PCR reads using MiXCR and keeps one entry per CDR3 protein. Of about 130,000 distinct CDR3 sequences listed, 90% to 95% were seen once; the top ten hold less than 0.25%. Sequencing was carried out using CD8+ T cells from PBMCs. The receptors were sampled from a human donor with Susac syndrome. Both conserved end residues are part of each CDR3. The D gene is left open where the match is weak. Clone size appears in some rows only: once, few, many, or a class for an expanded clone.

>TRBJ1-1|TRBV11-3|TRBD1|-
TGTGCCAGCAGCTATGGGACAGGGGACATGAACACTGAAGCTTTCTTT
CASSYGTGDMNTEAFF
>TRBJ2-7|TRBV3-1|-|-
TGTGCCAGCAGTCCTATGGACTACCTAGATGGAGAGCAGTACTTC
CASSPMDYLDGEQYF
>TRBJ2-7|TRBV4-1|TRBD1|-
TGCGCCAGCAGCCAGAACAGGGGGAACTACGAGCAGTACTTC
CASSQNRGNYEQYF
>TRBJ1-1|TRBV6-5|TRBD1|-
TGTGCCAGCAGTTCAAGGTCGACAGGGGCAATGATGAACACTGAAGCTTTCTTT
CASSSRSTGAMMNTEAFF
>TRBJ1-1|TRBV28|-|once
TGTGCCAGCAGCTCCGGCCTGAACACTGAAGCTTTCTTT
CASSSGLNTEAFF
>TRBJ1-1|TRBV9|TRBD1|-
TGTGCCAGCAGCGGAGGACAGGACAGTTCTGAAGCTTTCTTT
CASSGGQDSSEAFF
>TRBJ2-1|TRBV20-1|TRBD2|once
TGCAGTGGGGGGAGCGGGACGGGGGGCTACAATGAGCAGTTCTTC
CSGGSGTGGYNEQFF
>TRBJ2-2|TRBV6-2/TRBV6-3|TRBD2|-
TGTGCCAGCAGAGCTAGCGGGAGGGACACCGGGGAGCTGTTTTTT
CASRASGRDTGELFF
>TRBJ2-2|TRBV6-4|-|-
TGTGCCAGCAGTGGAGAAGGAGGAGCCGGGGAGCTGTTTTTT
CASSGEGGAGELFF
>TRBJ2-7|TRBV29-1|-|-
TGCAGCGTAGCGGACGGCTACGAGCAGTACTTC
CSVADGYEQYF
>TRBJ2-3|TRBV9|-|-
TGTGCCAGCAGCCCTGGGACACACAGCACAGATACGCAGTATTTT
CASSPGTHSTDTQYF
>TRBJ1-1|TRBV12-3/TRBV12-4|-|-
TGTGCCAGCAGTTTAGAGGTGAACACTGAAGCTTTCTTT
CASSLEVNTEAFF
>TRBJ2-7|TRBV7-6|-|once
TGTGCCAGCAGCCCCTACGAACCTGGATACGAGCAGTACTTC
CASSPYEPGYEQYF
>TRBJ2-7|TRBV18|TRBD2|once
TGTGCCAGCTCACCCTCCGGCGGGGGGCTATACGAGCAGTACTTC
CASSPSGGGLYEQYF
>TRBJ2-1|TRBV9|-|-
TGTGCCAGCAGCGTCCCCCGCGATGAGCAGTTCTTC
CASSVPRDEQFF
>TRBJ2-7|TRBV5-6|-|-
TGTGCCAGCAGCCACGACTTAGCCCAGAACTACGAGCAGTACTTC
CASSHDLAQNYEQYF
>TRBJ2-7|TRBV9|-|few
TGTGCCAGCAGCTCAGTAGGGGGATCCGACGAGCAGTACTTC
CASSSVGGSDEQYF